These 3 T cell receptor beta chains share one sample of origin, sequenced in a study of blood T cell repertoires in COVID-19. The assay was immunoSEQ multiplex PCR, and TCRdb's table has in-frame clones only and misses some. The sample holds approximately 200,000 clones, 88% seen once. Sequencing was done on a sample of peripheral blood. These receptors all stem from a man in his 70s with acute or convalescent COVID-19.

The chain employs TRBV28 and TRBJ2-5, with 8 bases matching TRBD2. The J segment lost 5 bases and the V segment lost 6 bases, leaving 17 bases of the junction unmatched. Germline CDR1 reads MDHEN; CDR2 reads SYDVKM. The CDR3 runs to 17 residues. DNA of the CDR3: TGTGCCAGCAGCCAACGGGGGGGCGCCCTACTACGGGAGACCCAGTACTTC. Translation gives CASSQRGGALLRETQYF.

The chain links TRBV7-9 to TRBJ2-3, with D tentatively TRBD1 (5 bases). Germline-derived CDR1 and CDR2 are SEHNR and FQNEAQ (reference sequence). V lost 5 bases and J lost 2, with 17 bases in between. This CDR3 is 16 amino acids long. This chain's CDR3 is CASSTRLGPNTDTQYF. In DNA form, the CDR3 reads TGTGCCAGCAGCACACGGTTGGGGCCCAACACAGATACGCAGTATTTT.

In this sample, this clone turned up a few times. The genes are TRBV9 and TRBJ2-2; TRBD2 aligns across 10 bases. The length of the CDR3 is 16 residues. V was clipped by 1 base and J by 4 bases; unmatched bases: 4. Per the germline V gene, CDR1 is SGDLS and CDR2 is YYNGEE. CDR3 sequence reads: CASSVQASGSTGELFF. The DNA of the CDR3 is TGTGCCAGCAGCGTACAGGCTAGCGGGAGCACCGGGGAGCTGTTTTTT. Using reference TRBV9 and TRBJ2-2 for the parts outside the CDR3, the full variable domain is DSGVTQTPKHLITATGQRVTLRCSPRSGDLSVYWYQQSLDQGLQFLIQYYNGEERAKGNILERFSAQQFPDLHSELNLSSLELGDSALYFCASSVQASGSTGELFFGEGSRLTVL.